Detailed here is one T cell receptor beta chain. CD45RO-negative cells were positively selected for CCR7, leaving out terminally differentiated effector memory CD45RA+ cells. The protocol was immunoSEQ multiplex PCR, while the TCRdb copy is restricted to in-frame clones and leaves out a portion. The sample contains about 820,000 clones, 92% of which appear only once. This entry is derived from a study of shared clonotypes between healthy human individuals. CDR3 size: 14 residues. V shed 2 bases and J shed 3 bases, with 11 bases lying between them. Germline assignment: CDR1 MNHEY and CDR2 SMNVEV (reference sequence).

The TCR sequence derives from a man younger than 45 in good health. Source material: naive CD8+ T cells sorted from blood. The chain carries TRBV27 and TRBJ2-7; D gene ambiguous. CDR3 protein: CASSLKEAVYEQYF. The CDR3 coding sequence is TGTGCCAGCAGTTTAAAGGAAGCAGTCTACGAGCAGTACTTC.